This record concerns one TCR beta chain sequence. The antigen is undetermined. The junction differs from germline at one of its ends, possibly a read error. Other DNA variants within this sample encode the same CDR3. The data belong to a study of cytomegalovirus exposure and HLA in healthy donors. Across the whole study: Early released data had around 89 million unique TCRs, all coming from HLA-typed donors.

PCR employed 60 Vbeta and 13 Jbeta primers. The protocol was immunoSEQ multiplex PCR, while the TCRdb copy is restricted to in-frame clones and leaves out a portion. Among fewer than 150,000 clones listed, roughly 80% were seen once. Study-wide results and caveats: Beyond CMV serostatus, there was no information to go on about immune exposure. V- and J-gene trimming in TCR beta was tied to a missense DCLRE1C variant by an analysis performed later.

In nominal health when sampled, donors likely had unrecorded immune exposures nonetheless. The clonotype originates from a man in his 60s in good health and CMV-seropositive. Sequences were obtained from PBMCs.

CDR3 residues: CASSDSMTNQPQHF. CDR3 DNA: TGCGCCAGCAGTGACTCCATGACTAATCAGCCCCAGCATTTT. The genes are TRBV2 and TRBJ1-5; D is uncertain. CDR1 SNHLY and CDR2 FYNNEI come from the germline V gene. CDR3 length: 14 amino acids.